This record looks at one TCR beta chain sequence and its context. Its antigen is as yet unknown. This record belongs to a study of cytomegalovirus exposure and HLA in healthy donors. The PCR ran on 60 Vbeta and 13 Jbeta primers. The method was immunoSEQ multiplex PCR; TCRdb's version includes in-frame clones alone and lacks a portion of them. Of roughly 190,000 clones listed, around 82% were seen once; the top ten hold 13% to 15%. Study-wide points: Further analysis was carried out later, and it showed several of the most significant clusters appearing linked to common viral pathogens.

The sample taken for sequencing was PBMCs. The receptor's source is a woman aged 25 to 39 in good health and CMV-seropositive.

CDR3 sequence reads: CASSLAGGVGEKLFF. CDR3 coding DNA: TGTGCCAGCAGCTTAGCAGGGGGCGTAGGAGAAAAACTGTTTTTT. The genes are TRBV7-9 and TRBJ1-4, with 7 nucleotides matching TRBD1. J was trimmed by 8 bases and V by 0 bases; bases with no gene match: 6. The CDR3 runs to 15 residues. Germline CDR1 and CDR2: SEHNR and FQNEAQ (reference sequence).